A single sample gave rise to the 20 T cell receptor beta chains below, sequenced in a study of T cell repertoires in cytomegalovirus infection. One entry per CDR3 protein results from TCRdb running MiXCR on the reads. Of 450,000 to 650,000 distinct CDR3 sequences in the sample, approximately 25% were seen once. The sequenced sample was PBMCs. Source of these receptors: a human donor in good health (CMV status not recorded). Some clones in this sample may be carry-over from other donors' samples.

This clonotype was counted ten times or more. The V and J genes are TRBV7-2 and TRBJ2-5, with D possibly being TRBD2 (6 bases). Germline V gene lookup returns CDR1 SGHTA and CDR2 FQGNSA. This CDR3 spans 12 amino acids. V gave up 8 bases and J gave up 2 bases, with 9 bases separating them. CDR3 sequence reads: CASRGLQETQYF. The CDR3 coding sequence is TGTGCCAGCCGGGGACTTCAAGAGACCCAGTACTTC.

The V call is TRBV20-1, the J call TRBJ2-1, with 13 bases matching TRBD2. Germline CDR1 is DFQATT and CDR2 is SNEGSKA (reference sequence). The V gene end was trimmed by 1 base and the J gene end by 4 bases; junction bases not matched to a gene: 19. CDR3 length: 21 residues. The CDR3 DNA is TGCAGTGCTAGAGCCGGAGAATGGACTAGCGGGAGCCCTAGTACGTACAATGAGCAGTTCTTC. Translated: CSARAGEWTSGSPSTYNEQFF.

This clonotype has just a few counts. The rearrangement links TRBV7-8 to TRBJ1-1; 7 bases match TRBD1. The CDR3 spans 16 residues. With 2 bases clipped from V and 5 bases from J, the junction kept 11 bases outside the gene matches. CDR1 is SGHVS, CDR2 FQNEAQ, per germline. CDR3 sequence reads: CASSLRQGATITEAFF. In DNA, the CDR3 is TGTGCCAGCAGCTTAAGACAGGGTGCAACAATAACTGAAGCTTTCTTT.

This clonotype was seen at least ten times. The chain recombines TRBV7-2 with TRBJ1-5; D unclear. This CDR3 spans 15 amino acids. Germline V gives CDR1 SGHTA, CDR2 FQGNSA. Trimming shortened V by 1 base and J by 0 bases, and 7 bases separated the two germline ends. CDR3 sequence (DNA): TGTGCCAGCAGCTTAGAAGTTTATAGCAATCAGCCCCAGCATTTT. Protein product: CASSLEVYSNQPQHF.

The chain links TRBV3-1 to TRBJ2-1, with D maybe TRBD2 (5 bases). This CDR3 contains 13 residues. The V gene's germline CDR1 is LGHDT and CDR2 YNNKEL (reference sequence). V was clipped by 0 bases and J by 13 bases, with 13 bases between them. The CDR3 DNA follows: TGTGCCAGCAGCCAAGATTTTCGGGGTTCCCAGTTCTTC. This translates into CASSQDFRGSQFF.

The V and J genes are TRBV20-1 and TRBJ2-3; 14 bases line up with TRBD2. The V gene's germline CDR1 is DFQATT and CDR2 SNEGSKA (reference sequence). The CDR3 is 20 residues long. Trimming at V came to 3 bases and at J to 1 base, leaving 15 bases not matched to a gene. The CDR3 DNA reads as TGCAGTGCTAGGCCTACAGGGTTGAGACTAGCGGGAGGGCGCACAGATACGCAGTATTTT. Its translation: CSARPTGLRLAGGRTDTQYF.

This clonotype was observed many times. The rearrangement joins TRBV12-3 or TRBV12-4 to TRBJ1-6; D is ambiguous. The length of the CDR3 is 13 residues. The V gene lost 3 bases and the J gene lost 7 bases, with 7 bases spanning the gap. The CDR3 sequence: CASSFLGNSPLHF. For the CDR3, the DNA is TGTGCCAGCAGTTTCTTGGGAAATTCACCCCTCCACTTT.

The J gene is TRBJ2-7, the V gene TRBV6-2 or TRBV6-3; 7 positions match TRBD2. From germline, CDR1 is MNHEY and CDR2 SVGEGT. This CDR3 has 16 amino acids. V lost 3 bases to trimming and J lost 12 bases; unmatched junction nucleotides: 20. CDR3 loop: CASSYRRLAEGPSRYF. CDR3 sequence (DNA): TGTGCCAGCAGTTATCGGCGTCTAGCGGAGGGCCCCTCGAGGTACTTC.

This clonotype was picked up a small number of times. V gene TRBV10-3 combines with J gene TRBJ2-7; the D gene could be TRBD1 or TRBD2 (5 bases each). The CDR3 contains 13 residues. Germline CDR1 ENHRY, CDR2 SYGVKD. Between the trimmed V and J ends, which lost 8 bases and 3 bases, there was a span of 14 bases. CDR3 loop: CAIGRDGFYEQYV. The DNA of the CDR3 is TGTGCCATCGGTCGGGACGGGTTCTACGAGCAGTACGTC.

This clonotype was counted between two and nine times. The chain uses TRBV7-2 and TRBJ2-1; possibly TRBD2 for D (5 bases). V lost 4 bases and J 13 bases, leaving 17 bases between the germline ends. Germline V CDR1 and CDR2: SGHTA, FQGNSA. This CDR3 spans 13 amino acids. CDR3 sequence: CASSSLDLPSQFF. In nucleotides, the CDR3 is TGTGCCAGCAGCTCCCTGGACTTACCAAGTCAGTTCTTC.

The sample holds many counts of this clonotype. The CDR3 DNA is TGTGCCAGCAGCAGCTACAGGGGTAGCACAGATACGCAGTATTTT. Its protein product is CASSSYRGSTDTQYF. The chain combines TRBV7-9 with TRBJ2-3; TRBD1 matches at 7 bases. Germline CDR1 and CDR2: SEHNR and FQNEAQ (reference sequence). Losses at the gene ends were 5 bases for V and 0 bases for J; bases not matched to a gene: 5. The CDR3 loop spans 15 amino acids.

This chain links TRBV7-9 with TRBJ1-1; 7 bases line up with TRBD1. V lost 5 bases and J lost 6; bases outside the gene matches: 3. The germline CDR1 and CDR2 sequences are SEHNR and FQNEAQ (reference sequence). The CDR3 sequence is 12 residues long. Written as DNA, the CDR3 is TGTGCCAGCAGCAAGGGACAGCCTGAAGCTTTCTTT. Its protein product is CASSKGQPEAFF.

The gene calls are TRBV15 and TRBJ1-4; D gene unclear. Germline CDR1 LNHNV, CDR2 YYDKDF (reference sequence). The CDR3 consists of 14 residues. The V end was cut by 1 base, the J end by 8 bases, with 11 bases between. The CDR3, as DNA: TGTGCCACCAGCAGAGGAAGCCCCGGGGAAAAACTGTTTTTT. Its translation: CATSRGSPGEKLFF.

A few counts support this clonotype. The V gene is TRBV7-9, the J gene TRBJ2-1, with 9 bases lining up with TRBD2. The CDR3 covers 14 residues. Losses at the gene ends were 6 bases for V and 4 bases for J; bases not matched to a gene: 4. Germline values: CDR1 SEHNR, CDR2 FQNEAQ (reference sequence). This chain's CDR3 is CASRVAGVYNEQFF. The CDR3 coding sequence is TGTGCCAGCAGAGTAGCGGGAGTTTACAATGAGCAGTTCTTC. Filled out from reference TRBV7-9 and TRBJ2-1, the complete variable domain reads DTGVSQNPRHKITKRGQNVTFRCDPISEHNRLYWYRQTLGQGPEFLTYFQNEAQLEKSRLLSDRFSAERPKGSFSTLEIQRTEQGDSAMYLCASRVAGVYNEQFFGPGTRLTVL.

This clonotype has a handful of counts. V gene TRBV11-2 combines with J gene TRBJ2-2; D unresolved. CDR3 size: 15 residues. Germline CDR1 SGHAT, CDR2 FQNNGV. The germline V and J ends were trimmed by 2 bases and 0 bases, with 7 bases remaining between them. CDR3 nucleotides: TGTGCCAGCAGCTTAACGGTTTCGAACACCGGGGAGCTGTTTTTT. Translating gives CASSLTVSNTGELFF.

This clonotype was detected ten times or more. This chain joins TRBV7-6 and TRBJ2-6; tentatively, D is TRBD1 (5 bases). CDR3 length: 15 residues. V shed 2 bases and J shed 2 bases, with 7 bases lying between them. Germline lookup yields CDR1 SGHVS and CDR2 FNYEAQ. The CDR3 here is CASSLQGTGANVLTF. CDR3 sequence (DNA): TGTGCCAGCAGCTTACAGGGAACTGGGGCCAACGTCCTGACTTTC.

The CDR3 spells CASARGSQETQYF. For the CDR3, the DNA is TGTGCCAGCGCGCGGGGTTCCCAAGAGACCCAGTACTTC. The chain joins TRBV7-4 to TRBJ2-5, with a possible D match to TRBD2 (6 bases). V lost 8 bases and J lost 1, with 11 bases in between. The CDR3 loop spans 13 amino acids. The germline CDR1 and CDR2 sequences are SGHVT and SQSDAQ.

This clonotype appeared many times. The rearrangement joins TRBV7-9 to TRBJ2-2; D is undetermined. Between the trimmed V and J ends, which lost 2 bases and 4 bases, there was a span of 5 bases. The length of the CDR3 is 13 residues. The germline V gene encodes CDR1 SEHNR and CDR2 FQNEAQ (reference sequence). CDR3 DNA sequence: TGTGCCAGCAGCTTAAGAGCCACCGGGGAGCTGTTTTTT. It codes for CASSLRATGELFF.

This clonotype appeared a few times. The CDR3 DNA is TGTGCCAGCAGCTTAGTCAGCGGGTTAGCACTAAACATTCAGTACTTC. Protein product: CASSLVSGLALNIQYF. V and J are TRBV7-9 and TRBJ2-4, with a tentative D call TRBD2 (6 bases). CDR1 is SEHNR, CDR2 FQNEAQ, per germline (reference sequence). V was clipped by 1 base and J by 6 bases, with 16 bases between them. The length of the CDR3 is 16 residues.

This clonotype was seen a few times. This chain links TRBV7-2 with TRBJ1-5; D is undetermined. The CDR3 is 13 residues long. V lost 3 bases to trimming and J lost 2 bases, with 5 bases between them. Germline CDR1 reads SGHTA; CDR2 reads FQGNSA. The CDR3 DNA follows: TGTGCCAGCAGCTTGATCCGCAATCAGCCCCAGCATTTT. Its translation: CASSLIRNQPQHF.